The 8 T cell receptor beta chains below come from one sample, sequenced in a study of stem cell transplantation in POMP-related autoinflammatory disease. The repertoire was sequenced with immunoSEQ multiplex PCR; TCRdb's copy has only in-frame clones and lacks some. The repertoire consists of some 70,000 clones, with roughly 88% occurring once and the leading ten covering more than 0.55%. The sequences come from CD4+ T cells from PBMCs, collected after stem cell transplantation. All receptors derive from a human patient with POMP-related autoinflammation and immune dysregulation (PRAID). Some T cells here may be from the graft donor.

The chain combines TRBV5-1 with TRBJ2-1; weak D call: TRBD1 (5 bases). The germline V gene encodes CDR1 SGHRS and CDR2 YFSETQ. The CDR3 length is 14 residues. Trimming took off 3 bases at V and 6 bases at J, with 13 bases between the two ends. CDR3: CASSSSPTGNEQFF. CDR3 coding DNA: TGCGCCAGCAGCTCCTCACCCACAGGCAATGAGCAGTTCTTC. The full variable domain, in which reference TRBV5-1 and TRBJ2-1 provide the parts outside the CDR3, is KAGVTQTPRYLIKTRGQQVTLSCSPISGHRSVSWYQQTPGQGLQFLFEYFSETQRNKGNFPGRFSGRQFSNSRSEMNVSTLELGDSALYLCASSSSPTGNEQFFGPGTRLTVL.

This clone has just a few counts. J is TRBJ2-2 and V is TRBV18; D is undetermined. The germline CDR1 and CDR2 sequences are KGHSH and LQKENI. The V and J ends lost 6 bases and 6 bases respectively, with 14 bases between them. CDR3 length: 14 residues. The CDR3 DNA is TGTGCCAGCTCCCCTCTTGCGTTGGCCGGGGAGCTGTTTTTT. It translates to CASSPLALAGELFF. Combining the CDR3 with reference TRBV18 and TRBJ2-2 gives the whole variable domain NAGVMQNPRHLVRRRGQEARLRCSPMKGHSHVYWYRQLPEEGLKFMVYLQKENIIDESGMPKERFSAEFPKEGPSILRIQQVVRGDSAAYFCASSPLALAGELFFGEGSRLTVL.

CDR3 region: CASSPPGTSYNEQFF. The CDR3 DNA sequence: TGTGCCAGCAGCCCGCCGGGGACCTCCTACAATGAGCAGTTCTTC. The chain combines TRBV7-8 with TRBJ2-1; either TRBD1 or TRBD2 may supply D (5 bases each). CDR1 is SGHVS and CDR2 is FQNEAQ in the germline V gene. Trimming cost V 5 bases and J 0 bases, with 11 bases left between them. The CDR3 totals 15 residues.

The chain joins TRBV2 to TRBJ1-5, with 11 positions matching TRBD1. CDR1 is SNHLY, CDR2 FYNNEI, per germline. The ends lost 7 bases at V and 7 bases at J; junction bases unmatched: 6. The CDR3 is 14 residues long. The CDR3 is CASTGQGARQPQHF. The CDR3 nucleotides read TGTGCCAGCACCGGACAGGGGGCGAGACAGCCCCAGCATTTT.

V is TRBV5-1 and J is TRBJ2-3, with D maybe TRBD2 (5 bases). Trimming stripped 2 bases from V and 2 bases from J, with 9 bases between. Germline V gene sequence: CDR1 SGHRS, CDR2 YFSETQ. The CDR3 covers 14 residues. DNA of the CDR3: TGCGCCAGCAGCTTAGCGGAGGTCACAGATACGCAGTATTTT. Translated, it gives CASSLAEVTDTQYF.

This clone was observed once. The chain's CDR3 is CASSLSWARGLRYGYTF. The CDR3 bases are TGTGCCAGCAGTTTGAGTTGGGCCAGGGGGCTGAGATATGGCTACACCTTC. The chain is built from TRBV27 and TRBJ1-2; 8 bases are a match to TRBD1. There are 17 residues in the CDR3. Germline V CDR1 and CDR2: MNHEY, SMNVEV (reference sequence). Unmatched junction bases numbered 14, after V lost 3 bases and J lost 5 bases.

The chain carries TRBV19 and TRBJ1-1, with D uncertain. The CDR3 runs 13 residues. V was shortened by 6 bases and J by 5 bases, with 13 bases between the two germline ends. Germline CDR1 LNHDA, CDR2 SQIVND (reference sequence). The CDR3 nucleotides are TGTGCCAGTAGCCAATTCATTGGGACTGAAGCTTTCTTT. Protein product: CASSQFIGTEAFF.

The gene calls are TRBV7-2 and TRBJ2-5; D may be TRBD1 or TRBD2 (5 bases each). CDR1 is SGHTA and CDR2 is FQGNSA in the germline V gene. This CDR3 has 17 residues. Trimming left V 2 bases short and J 3 bases short, with 19 bases between. The CDR3: CASSLRGPGTVKETQYF. The CDR3 DNA sequence: TGTGCCAGCAGCTTACGAGGTCCCGGGACGGTTAAAGAGACCCAGTACTTC.